What follows describes a single T cell receptor (beta chain). Its antigen remains unidentified. No base quality information exists; no much larger clone differs at one position. The sample belongs to a study of T cell responses to AZD1222 COVID-19 vaccine (dated by TCRdb to the early 2020s). As for the study more broadly: Because spike-specific TCR depth and breadth did not differ between the two schedules, AZD1222 recipients who got a second dose at roughly 4 weeks were pooled with those who got a second dose at roughly 12 weeks. Trial participants were enrolled by age into subgroups of 18-55, 56-69 and 70-plus years, and roughly 150, 30 and 60 TCR-sequenced participants, respectively, were included in these subgroups. TCR sequencing was performed for roughly 250 trial participants, of whom about 210 were given two doses of AZD1222 and some 26 were given two doses of MenACWY control vaccine.

Broader findings and caveats from the paper: Conclusions about previously exposed vaccinees were limited because only five to seven AZD1222 recipients were SARS-CoV-2 seropositive at baseline. Nearly half of unique spike-specific TCRs reportedly recognized epitopes outside regions mutated in the B.1.351 and B.1.1.7 variants. The 56-69-year group was small, and its depth increase did not reach significance, likely because of low power. Vaccine-associated CD4 TCRs spanned the whole spike protein, with dominant responses in regions 160-218 and 743-854. After two AZD1222 doses, both the breadth and the depth of spike-specific TCRs were significantly higher than at day 0 and than in MenACWY recipients. Because no day 14 peak-response samples were available, repertoires were characterized only after the peak T cell response. Participants were mostly white British, with more females than males. The authors suggested clonal diversity may have been underestimated.

Taken with the paper, the label for time point translates to: baseline before first vaccination. Vaccinee samples were obtained from the UK trials COV001 and COV002, which included a single-blind randomized controlled phase 2/3 trial of AZD1222 (ChAdOx1 nCoV-19) in healthy adults. For TCRbeta chain sequencing, PBMC samples were collected from trial participants at day 0 and at day 28 after the second dose. The CDR3 regions of human TCRbeta chains were analyzed by immunosequencing. Per the authors' processing: Repertoire TCRs were matched against a reference library of SARS-CoV-2-specific TCRs generated with the MIRA antigen-specificity platform. Breadth was defined as the fraction of unique TCRs that were SARS-CoV-2-associated, and depth was defined as the fraction of total T cells that were SARS-CoV-2-associated. Each spike-specific TCR was assigned to its reactive spike region and to a CD4 or CD8 class using the MIRA data. Log10-transformed breadth and depth values were compared by one-way ANOVA with Sidak's multiple comparisons tests. This immuneACCESS table, as held by TCRdb, lists in-frame sequences with V and J called but not all clones. Of the missing ones, under half trace to an unresolved V gene in checked studies; the others have no known cause. That table furnishes V, J and clone size, whereas the DNA furnished D and trimming. This sample gives roughly 170,000 clones in total; 88% of them show up just once. Clones ranked in the top ten supply approximately 0.49% of the sample.

The sample here was peripheral blood, taken on day 0 of AZD1222 vaccination. The sequence was collected from an adult in good health.

The sequenced DNA: TGTGCCAGCAGCTTAGGGAGGGCTAGCACAGATACGCAGTATTTT. Translated, it gives CASSLGRASTDTQYF. Recombination linked TRBV11-2 to TRBJ2-3, with TRBD2 as a weak D call on 6 bases. V is clipped by 1 base and J by 0 bases, and the sequence between their germline boundaries is 8 bases long. Counted from cysteine to phenylalanine, this CDR3 has 15 amino acids. Only the CDR3 portion is preserved as DNA: 45 bases, with reading frame beginning at the first base. CDR1 SGHAT and CDR2 FQNNGV were looked up in the germline V gene.